The source of this T cell receptor (beta chain) is a study of response to subunit inactivated influenza vaccine. This CDR3 region has 14 residues. From the RT-PCR reads, TCRdb called clonotypes with MiXCR, one entry per CDR3 protein. Of about 780,000 distinct CDR3 sequences listed, about 18% are singletons. Points from the study as a whole: Few additional T cells are recruited per seasonal influenza vaccination, authors suggested.

In the case of this clonotype: Its antigen is undetermined.

The V gene is TRBV21-1, the J gene TRBJ2-7; the table names TRBD2, a call not compared with the DNA. TRBV21-1 has pseudogene status. The receptor comes from a man aged 45-65 years who received an inactivated influenza vaccine. The specimen was PBMCs from blood, collected 5 days after vaccination. The CDR3 sequence is CASSETSGKYEQYF. CDR3 bases: TGTGCCAGCAGCGAGACTAGCGGGAAATACGAGCAGTACTTC.